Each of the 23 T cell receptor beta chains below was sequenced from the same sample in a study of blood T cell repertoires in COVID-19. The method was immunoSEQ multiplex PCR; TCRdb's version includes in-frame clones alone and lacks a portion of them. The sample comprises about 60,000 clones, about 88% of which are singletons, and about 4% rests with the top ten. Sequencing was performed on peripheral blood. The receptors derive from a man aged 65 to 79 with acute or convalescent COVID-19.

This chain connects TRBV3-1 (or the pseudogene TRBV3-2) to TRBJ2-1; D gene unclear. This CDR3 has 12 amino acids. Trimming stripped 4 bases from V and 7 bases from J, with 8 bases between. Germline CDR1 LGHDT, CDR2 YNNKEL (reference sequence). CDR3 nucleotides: TGTGCCAGCAGCCTGCTGAGGAATGAGCAGTTCTTC. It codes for CASSLLRNEQFF.

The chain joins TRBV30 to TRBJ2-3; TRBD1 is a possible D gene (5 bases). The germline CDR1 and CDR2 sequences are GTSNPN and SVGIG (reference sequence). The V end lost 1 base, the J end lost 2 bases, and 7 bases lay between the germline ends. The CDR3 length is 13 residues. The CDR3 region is CAWSGTNTDTQYF. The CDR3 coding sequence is TGTGCCTGGAGTGGGACAAACACAGATACGCAGTATTTT.

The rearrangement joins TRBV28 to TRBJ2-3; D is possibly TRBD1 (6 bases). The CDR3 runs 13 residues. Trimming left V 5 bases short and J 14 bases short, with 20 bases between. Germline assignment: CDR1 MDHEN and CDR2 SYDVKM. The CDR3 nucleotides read TGTGCCAGCAGTGCTCGATCGGGACAATTAAGGTATTTT. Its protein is CASSARSGQLRYF.

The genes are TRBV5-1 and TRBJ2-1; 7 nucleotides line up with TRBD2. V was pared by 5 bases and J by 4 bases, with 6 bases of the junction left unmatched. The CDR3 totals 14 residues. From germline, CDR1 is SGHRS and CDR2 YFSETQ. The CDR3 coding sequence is TGCGCCAGCAGAGATTCGGGGGGATACAATGAGCAGTTCTTC. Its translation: CASRDSGGYNEQFF.

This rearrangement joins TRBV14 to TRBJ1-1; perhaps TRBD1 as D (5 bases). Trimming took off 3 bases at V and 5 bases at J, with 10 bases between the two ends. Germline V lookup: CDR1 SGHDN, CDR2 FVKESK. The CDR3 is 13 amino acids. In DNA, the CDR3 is TGTGCCAGCAGCCACAGGGTAGGGACTGAAGCTTTCTTT. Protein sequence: CASSHRVGTEAFF.

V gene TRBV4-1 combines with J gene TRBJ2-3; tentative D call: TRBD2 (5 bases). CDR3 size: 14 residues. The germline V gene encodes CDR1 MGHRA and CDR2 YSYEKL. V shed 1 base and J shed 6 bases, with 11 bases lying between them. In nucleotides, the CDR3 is TGCGCCAGCAGCCAAGTAGCCCCGGGGGATACGCAGTATTTT. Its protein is CASSQVAPGDTQYF.

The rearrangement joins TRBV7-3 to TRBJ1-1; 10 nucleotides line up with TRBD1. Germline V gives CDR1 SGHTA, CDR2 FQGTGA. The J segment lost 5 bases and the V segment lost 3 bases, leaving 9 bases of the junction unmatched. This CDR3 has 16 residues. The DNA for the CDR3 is TGTGCCAGCAGCTTCGACAGGGGGCGCGAGGATACTGAAGCTTTCTTT. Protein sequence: CASSFDRGREDTEAFF.

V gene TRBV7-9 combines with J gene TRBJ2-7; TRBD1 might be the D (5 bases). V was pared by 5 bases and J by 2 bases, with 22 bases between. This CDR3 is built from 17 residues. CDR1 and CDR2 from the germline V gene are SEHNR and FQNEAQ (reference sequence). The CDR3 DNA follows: TGTGCCAGCAGCCTCATGGGGCAGGTCCGATCTACCTACGAGCAGTACTTC. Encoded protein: CASSLMGQVRSTYEQYF.

The CDR3 bases are TGTGCCAGCAGTTCAGGGGATGGAAACACCATATATTTT. Protein sequence: CASSSGDGNTIYF. The rearrangement links TRBV7-3 to TRBJ1-3; a possible D gene is TRBD1 (6 bases). This CDR3 has 13 amino acids. Trimming cost V 6 bases and J 3 bases, with 9 bases left between them. The V gene's germline CDR1 is SGHTA and CDR2 FQGTGA.

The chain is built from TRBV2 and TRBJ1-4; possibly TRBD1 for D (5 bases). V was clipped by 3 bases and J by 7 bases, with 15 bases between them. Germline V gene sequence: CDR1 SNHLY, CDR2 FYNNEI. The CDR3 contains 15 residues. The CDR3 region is CASSDSPREGEKLFF. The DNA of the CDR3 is TGTGCCAGCAGTGATTCGCCCAGGGAAGGTGAAAAACTGTTTTTT.

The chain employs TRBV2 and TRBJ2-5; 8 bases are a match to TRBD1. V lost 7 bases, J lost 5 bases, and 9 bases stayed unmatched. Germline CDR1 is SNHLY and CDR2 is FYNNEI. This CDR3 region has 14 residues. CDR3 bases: TGTGCCAGCAAACCCGACAGGGGTCGGGAGACCCAGTACTTC. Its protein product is CASKPDRGRETQYF.

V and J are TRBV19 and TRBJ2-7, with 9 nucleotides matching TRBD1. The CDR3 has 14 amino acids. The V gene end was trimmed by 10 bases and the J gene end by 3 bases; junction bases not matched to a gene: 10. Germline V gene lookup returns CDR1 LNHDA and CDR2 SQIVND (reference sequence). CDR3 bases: TGTGCCACCAGACCGGGACAGGGAAGCTACGAGCAGTACTTC. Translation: CATRPGQGSYEQYF.

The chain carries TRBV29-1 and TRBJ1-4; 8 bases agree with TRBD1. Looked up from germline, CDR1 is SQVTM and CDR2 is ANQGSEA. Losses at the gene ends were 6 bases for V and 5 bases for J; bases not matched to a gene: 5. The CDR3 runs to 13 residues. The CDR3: CSVTRGLNEKLFF. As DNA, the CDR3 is TGCAGCGTGACCAGGGGGCTGAATGAAAAACTGTTTTTT.

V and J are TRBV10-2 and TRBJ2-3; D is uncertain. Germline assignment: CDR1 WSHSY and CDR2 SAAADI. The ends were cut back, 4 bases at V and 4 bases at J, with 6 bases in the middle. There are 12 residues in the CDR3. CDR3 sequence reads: CASSVRADTQYF. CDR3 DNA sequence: TGCGCCAGCAGTGTTCGGGCAGATACGCAGTATTTT.

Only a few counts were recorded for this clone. The CDR3 is CASSQDHGPGSTEAFF. Written as DNA, the CDR3 is TGCGCCAGCAGCCAAGATCATGGCCCTGGGAGCACTGAAGCTTTCTTT. The gene calls are TRBV4-3 and TRBJ1-1; D unresolved. The CDR3 contains 16 residues. The germline gives CDR1 LGHNA, CDR2 YSLEER. V was trimmed by 0 bases and J by 4 bases, leaving 15 bases between them.

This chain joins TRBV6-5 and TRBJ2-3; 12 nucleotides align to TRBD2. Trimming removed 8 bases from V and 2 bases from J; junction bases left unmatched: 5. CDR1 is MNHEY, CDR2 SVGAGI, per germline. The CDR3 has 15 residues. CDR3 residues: CASSLAGGHTDTQYF. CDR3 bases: TGTGCCAGCTCACTAGCGGGGGGACACACAGATACGCAGTATTTT.

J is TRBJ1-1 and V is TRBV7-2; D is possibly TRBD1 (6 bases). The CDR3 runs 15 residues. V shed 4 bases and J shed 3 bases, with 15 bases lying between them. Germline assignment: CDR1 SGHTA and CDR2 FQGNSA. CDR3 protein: CASSSDRRSHTEAFF. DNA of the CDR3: TGTGCCAGCAGCTCAGACAGGCGTTCCCACACTGAAGCTTTCTTT.

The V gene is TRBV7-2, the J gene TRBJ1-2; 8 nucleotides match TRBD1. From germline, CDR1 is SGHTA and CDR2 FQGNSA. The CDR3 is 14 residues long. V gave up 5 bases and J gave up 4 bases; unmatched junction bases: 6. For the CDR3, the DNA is TGTGCCAGCAGCCCAGGGGGCGGCTCCTATGGCTACACCTTC. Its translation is CASSPGGGSYGYTF.

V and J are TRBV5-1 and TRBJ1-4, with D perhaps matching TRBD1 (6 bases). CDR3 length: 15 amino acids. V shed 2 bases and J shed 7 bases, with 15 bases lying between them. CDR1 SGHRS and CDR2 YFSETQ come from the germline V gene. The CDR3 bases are TGCGCCAGCAGCTTAGCAGGGAAACAGGGTGAAAAACTGTTTTTT. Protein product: CASSLAGKQGEKLFF.

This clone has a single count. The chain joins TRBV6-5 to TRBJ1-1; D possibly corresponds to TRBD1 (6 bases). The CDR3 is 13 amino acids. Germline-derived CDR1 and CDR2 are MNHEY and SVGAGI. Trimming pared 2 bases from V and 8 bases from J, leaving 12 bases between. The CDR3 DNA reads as TGTGCCAGCAGTTACGGACAGTGGGCCGAAGCTTTCTTT. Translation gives CASSYGQWAEAFF.

CDR3 loop: CASSSPGSYEQYF. CDR3 bases: TGTGCCAGCAGTTCACCGGGCTCCTACGAGCAGTACTTC. The chain is built from TRBV28 and TRBJ2-7; D gene ambiguous. CDR1 and CDR2 (germline): MDHEN, SYDVKM. There are 13 residues in the CDR3. V shed 4 bases and J shed 0 bases, with 7 bases lying between them.

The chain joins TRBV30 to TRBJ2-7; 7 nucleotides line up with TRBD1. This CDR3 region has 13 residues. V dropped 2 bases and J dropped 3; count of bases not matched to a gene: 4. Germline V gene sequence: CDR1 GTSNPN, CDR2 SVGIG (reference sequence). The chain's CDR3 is CAWSRTGRYEQYF. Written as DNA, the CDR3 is TGTGCCTGGAGTAGGACAGGACGCTACGAGCAGTACTTC.

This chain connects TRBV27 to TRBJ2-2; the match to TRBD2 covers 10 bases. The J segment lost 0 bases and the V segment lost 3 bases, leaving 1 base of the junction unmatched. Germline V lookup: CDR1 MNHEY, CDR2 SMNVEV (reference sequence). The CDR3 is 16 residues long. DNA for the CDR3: TGTGCCAGCAGTTTCCTAGCGGGGGCGAACACCGGGGAGCTGTTTTTT. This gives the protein CASSFLAGANTGELFF.